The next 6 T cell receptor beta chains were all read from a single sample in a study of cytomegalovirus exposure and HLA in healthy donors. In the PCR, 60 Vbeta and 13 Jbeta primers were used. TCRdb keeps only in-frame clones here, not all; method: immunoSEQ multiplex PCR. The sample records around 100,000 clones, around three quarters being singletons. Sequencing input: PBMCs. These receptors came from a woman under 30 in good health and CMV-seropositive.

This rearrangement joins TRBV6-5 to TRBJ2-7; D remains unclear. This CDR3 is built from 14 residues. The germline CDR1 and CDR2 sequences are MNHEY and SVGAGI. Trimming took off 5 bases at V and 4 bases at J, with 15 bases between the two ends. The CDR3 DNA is TGTGCCAGCAGTACCGACATGACCGATTACGAGCAGTACTTC. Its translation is CASSTDMTDYEQYF.

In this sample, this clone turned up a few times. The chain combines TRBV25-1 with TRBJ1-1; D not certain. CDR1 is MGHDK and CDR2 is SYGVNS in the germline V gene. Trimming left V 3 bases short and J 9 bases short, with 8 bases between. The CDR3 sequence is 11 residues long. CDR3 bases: TGTGCCAGCAGTGACCACAGACAAGCTTTCTTT. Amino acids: CASSDHRQAFF.

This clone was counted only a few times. The CDR3 loop is CASSLTSGQGGNTQYF. The DNA for the CDR3 is TGTGCCAGCAGCTTAACCTCGGGACAGGGGGGGAATACGCAGTATTTT. This chain connects TRBV5-6 to TRBJ2-3; 11 bases match TRBD1. J lost 7 bases, V lost 2 bases, and 9 bases had no gene match. The CDR3 length is 16 residues. Germline CDR1 SGHDT, CDR2 YYEEEE.

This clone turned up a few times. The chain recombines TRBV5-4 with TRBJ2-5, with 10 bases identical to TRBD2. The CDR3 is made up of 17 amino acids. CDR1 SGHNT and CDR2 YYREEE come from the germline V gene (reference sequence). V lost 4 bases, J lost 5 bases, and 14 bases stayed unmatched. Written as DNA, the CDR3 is TGTGCCAGCAGCCCCCCCAGCGGGAGGGCCGGAAGCGAGACCCAGTACTTC. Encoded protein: CASSPPSGRAGSETQYF.

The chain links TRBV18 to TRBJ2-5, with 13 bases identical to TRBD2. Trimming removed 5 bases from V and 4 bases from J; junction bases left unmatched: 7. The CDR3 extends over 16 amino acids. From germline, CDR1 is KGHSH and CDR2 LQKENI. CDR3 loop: CASSSLAGGSSETQYF. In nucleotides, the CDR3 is TGTGCCAGCTCATCACTAGCGGGAGGGAGTTCAGAGACCCAGTACTTC.

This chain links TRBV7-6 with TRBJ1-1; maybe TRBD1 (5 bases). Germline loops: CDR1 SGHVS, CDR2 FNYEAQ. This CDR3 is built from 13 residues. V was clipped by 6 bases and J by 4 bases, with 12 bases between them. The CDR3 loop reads CASRPQRGTEAFF. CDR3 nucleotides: TGTGCCAGCAGACCTCAAAGGGGCACTGAAGCTTTCTTT.